The 24 T cell receptor beta chains in this list originate from one sample, sequenced in a study of blood T cell repertoires in COVID-19. Generated by immunoSEQ multiplex PCR, the TCRdb table keeps only in-frame clones and is missing some. The table records around 270,000 clones, around 89% of them present only once. The sample consisted of peripheral blood. Receptors originate from a man younger than 45 with acute or convalescent COVID-19.

The chain employs TRBV12-5 and TRBJ1-5; a weak D match, TRBD1 (5 bases). Germline-derived CDR1 and CDR2 are LGHNT and FRNRAP. CDR3 length: 13 amino acids. Trimming cost V 8 bases and J 3 bases, with 11 bases left between them. CDR3 in DNA: TGTGCTAGTAGTGACAGAATCAATCAGCCCCAGCATTTT. Amino acids: CASSDRINQPQHF.

Of note for this clone: A read error may produce the germline difference seen at one junction end. V usage is TRBV2 and J usage is TRBJ2-2; 8 bases align to TRBD1. Germline V gene lookup returns CDR1 SNHLY and CDR2 FYNNEI. This CDR3 is 15 amino acids long. The CDR3 sequence is CASRADRVNAGELFF. The CDR3 DNA follows: TGTGCCAGCAGGGCGGACAGGGTGAACGCCGGGGAGCTGTTTTTT.

The chain joins TRBV28 to TRBJ1-1; D perhaps matches TRBD1 (5 bases). The V gene lost 10 bases and the J gene lost 2 bases, with 11 bases spanning the gap. Looked up from germline, CDR1 is MDHEN and CDR2 is SYDVKM. The CDR3 spans 12 residues. CDR3 sequence: CATGRGNTEAFF. Here the CDR3 DNA reads TGTGCCACCGGGAGGGGAAACACTGAAGCTTTCTTT.

The table lists this clone with a few counts. V gene TRBV7-2 combines with J gene TRBJ2-1; TRBD2 aligns across 8 bases. Germline V lookup: CDR1 SGHTA, CDR2 FQGNSA. There are 17 residues in the CDR3. V lost 5 bases and J lost 3; bases outside the gene matches: 12. CDR3 loop: CASSPQGRGGGYNEQFF. DNA for the CDR3: TGTGCCAGCAGCCCCCAGGGCCGGGGGGGAGGCTACAATGAGCAGTTCTTC.

The J gene is TRBJ2-7, the V gene TRBV5-4; D not certain. V lost 4 bases to trimming and J lost 3 bases, with 14 bases between them. CDR1 is SGHNT, CDR2 YYREEE, per germline (reference sequence). This CDR3 region has 14 residues. CDR3 loop: CASSASRVGYEQYF. DNA of the CDR3: TGTGCCAGCAGCGCGTCCCGGGTTGGCTACGAGCAGTACTTC.

This clone has more than one count but fewer than ten. CDR3 in DNA: TGTGCCAGCAGCCAAGAAGGGGGGGAACCCTACGAGCAGTACTTC. This encodes CASSQEGGEPYEQYF. The chain links TRBV4-2 to TRBJ2-7; weak D call: TRBD2 (7 bases). Germline V lookup: CDR1 LGHNA, CDR2 YNFKEQ. There are 15 residues in the CDR3. V lost 0 bases and J 2 bases, leaving 11 bases between the germline ends.

The CDR3 protein is CASSLISGKKEAFF. CDR3 in DNA: TGTGCCAGCAGCCTCATATCCGGGAAAAAAGAAGCTTTCTTT. The rearrangement joins TRBV3-1 (or the pseudogene TRBV3-2) to TRBJ1-1; D gene uncertain. This CDR3 comprises 14 residues. Germline V CDR1 and CDR2: LGHDT, YNNKEL (reference sequence). V was shortened by 4 bases and J by 8 bases, with 17 bases between the two germline ends.

The V gene is TRBV21-1, the J gene TRBJ2-1; TRBD1 is the table's D call, not checked against the DNA. TRBV21-1 is an annotated pseudogene. The CDR3 totals 15 residues. CDR3 amino acids: CASHRQPPSYNEQFF. Here the CDR3 DNA reads TGTGCCAGCCACCGACAGCCCCCCTCCTACAATGAGCAGTTCTTC.

CDR3: CASSPHGGRNTGELFF. In DNA form, the CDR3 reads TGTGCCAGCAGCCCCCACGGCGGGAGAAACACCGGGGAGCTGTTTTTT. The chain combines TRBV11-3 with TRBJ2-2, with 7 bases fitting TRBD2. V shed 5 bases, J shed 2 bases, and the junction held 8 bases outside the gene matches. CDR3 length: 16 amino acids. Germline CDR1 SGHNT, CDR2 YENEEA.

This rearrangement joins TRBV5-1 to TRBJ2-5; 8 bases fit TRBD2. CDR1 and CDR2 from the germline V gene are SGHRS and YFSETQ. Trimming removed 0 bases from V and 5 bases from J; junction bases left unmatched: 6. The CDR3 loop spans 15 amino acids. CDR3: CASSLASGSGETQYF. Here the CDR3 DNA reads TGCGCCAGCAGCTTGGCCAGCGGGAGTGGGGAGACCCAGTACTTC.

The chain uses TRBV15 and TRBJ1-1, with no clear D. Germline V gene data show CDR1 as LNHNV and CDR2 as YYDKDF (reference sequence). This CDR3 is 15 amino acids long. Trimming removed 0 bases at V and 1 base at J, with 9 bases between. The CDR3 sequence is CATSRDSLRNTEAFF. The CDR3 DNA follows: TGTGCCACCAGCAGAGATAGTCTTAGGAACACTGAAGCTTTCTTT.

This clone occurred once. This chain uses TRBV28 with TRBJ2-4; 7 bases line up with TRBD1. CDR3 length equals 16 residues. Unmatched junction bases numbered 9, after V lost 4 bases and J lost 3 bases. Germline V lookup: CDR1 MDHEN, CDR2 SYDVKM. CDR3 loop: CASSSDTGDGKNIQYF. CDR3 sequence (DNA): TGTGCCAGCAGTTCCGATACAGGGGACGGCAAAAACATTCAGTACTTC.

This chain joins TRBV27 and TRBJ2-1, with D perhaps matching TRBD2 (6 bases). Trimming took 5 bases from V and 11 from J, leaving 13 bases between them. This CDR3 contains 12 residues. Germline V gene data show CDR1 as MNHEY and CDR2 as SMNVEV (reference sequence). CDR3 residues: CASSPRDFQQFF. The CDR3 region has the DNA TGTGCCAGCAGTCCCCGGGACTTTCAGCAGTTCTTC.

The chain has TRBV19 and TRBJ1-1; 9 bases are a match to TRBD1. This CDR3 has 13 amino acids. V was pared by 10 bases and J by 1 base, with 4 bases of the junction left unmatched. CDR1 LNHDA and CDR2 SQIVND come from the germline V gene (reference sequence). The CDR3 here is CAISGQGNTEAFF. For the CDR3, the DNA is TGTGCCATTTCGGGACAGGGGAACACTGAAGCTTTCTTT.

This chain joins TRBV4-1 and TRBJ1-3; no clear D gene. V lost 2 bases, J lost 2 bases, and 10 bases lay in between. This CDR3 is built from 15 residues. CDR1 is MGHRA and CDR2 is YSYEKL in the germline V gene. The CDR3 here is CASSQNLGAGNTIYF. CDR3 nucleotides: TGCGCCAGCAGCCAAAACTTGGGCGCTGGAAACACCATATATTTT.

Here the CDR3 reads CASSIEQRGQPQHF. The CDR3 DNA sequence: TGTGCCAGTAGTATAGAACAGCGGGGGCAGCCCCAGCATTTT. The rearrangement uses TRBV19 and TRBJ1-5, with D tentatively TRBD1 (5 bases). The germline V gene encodes CDR1 LNHDA and CDR2 SQIVND (reference sequence). Trimming stripped 0 bases from V and 7 bases from J, with 10 bases between. The length of the CDR3 is 14 residues.

In its sample, this clone was seen once. This chain joins TRBV5-1 and TRBJ1-3, with a weak D call TRBD1 (6 bases). Germline loops: CDR1 SGHRS, CDR2 YFSETQ. V dropped 4 bases and J dropped 3 bases, with 23 bases sitting between them. CDR3 length: 18 residues. The DNA for the CDR3 is TGCGCCAGCAGCCCCTGGCCCTTGGGACAAGTAGTTGGAAACACCATATATTTT. It yields the protein CASSPWPLGQVVGNTIYF. Variable domain in full (rest from reference TRBV5-1 and TRBJ1-3): KAGVTQTPRYLIKTRGQQVTLSCSPISGHRSVSWYQQTPGQGLQFLFEYFSETQRNKGNFPGRFSGRQFSNSRSEMNVSTLELGDSALYLCASSPWPLGQVVGNTIYFGEGSWLTVV.

The chain combines TRBV5-5 with TRBJ1-5; weak D call: TRBD1 (6 bases). Germline values: CDR1 SGHKS, CDR2 YYEKEE (reference sequence). V was trimmed by 4 bases and J by 4 bases, leaving 18 bases between them. The CDR3 length is 16 residues. The CDR3 protein is CASSRGGRGSNQPQHF. CDR3 DNA: TGTGCCAGCAGCCGAGGTGGCAGGGGAAGTAATCAGCCCCAGCATTTT.

V gene TRBV3-1 (or the pseudogene TRBV3-2) combines with J gene TRBJ2-1; 13 bases are a match to TRBD2. Germline V gene sequence: CDR1 LGHDT, CDR2 YNNKEL (reference sequence). Trimming took 6 bases from V and 9 from J; bases not matched to a gene: 8. This CDR3 has 15 amino acids. As DNA, the CDR3 is TGTGCCAGCAGTCCACTAGCGGGAGGGCCCGGTGAGCAGTTCTTC. It is translated as CASSPLAGGPGEQFF.

In nucleotides, the CDR3 is TGTGCCAGCAGTCGAGGGGACTCGAGCTCCTACGAGCAGTACTTC. Amino acid sequence: CASSRGDSSSYEQYF. This rearrangement joins TRBV28 to TRBJ2-7; perhaps TRBD2 as D (6 bases). V was trimmed by 5 bases and J by 0 bases, leaving 14 bases between them. The CDR3 contains 15 residues. The germline V gene has CDR1 MDHEN and CDR2 SYDVKM.

The CDR3 here is CASSNTGGSTDTQYF. CDR3 bases: TGTGCCAGCAGCAATACAGGGGGAAGCACAGATACGCAGTATTTT. The chain carries TRBV7-3 and TRBJ2-3; TRBD1 matches 8 bases. This CDR3 comprises 15 residues. V dropped 5 bases and J dropped 0; count of bases not matched to a gene: 4. Germline-derived CDR1 and CDR2 are SGHTA and FQGTGA.

This clone was recorded a few times. This chain joins TRBV5-6 and TRBJ2-7, with 8 bases identical to TRBD1. J was trimmed by 0 bases and V by 4 bases; bases with no gene match: 9. CDR1 and CDR2 from the germline V gene are SGHDT and YYEEEE. The CDR3 sequence is 16 residues long. CDR3 sequence reads: CASSPWGQVLSYEQYF. The CDR3 DNA is TGTGCCAGCAGCCCATGGGGACAGGTCCTCTCCTACGAGCAGTACTTC.

V usage is TRBV5-6 and J usage is TRBJ2-7; TRBD1 is a possible D gene (6 bases). Germline CDR1 reads SGHDT; CDR2 reads YYEEEE. The ends were cut back, 6 bases at V and 5 bases at J, with 15 bases in the middle. This CDR3 contains 13 residues. The DNA of the CDR3 is TGTGCCAGCACCCCAGGGGTAAGGAACGAGCAGTACTTC. It translates to CASTPGVRNEQYF.

Only one count was recorded for this clone. The rearrangement links TRBV28 to TRBJ1-5; D unclear. The CDR3 has 14 residues. The ends were cut back, 6 bases at V and 3 bases at J, with 12 bases in the middle. Germline loops: CDR1 MDHEN, CDR2 SYDVKM. The DNA of the CDR3 is TGTGCCAGCAGCTCCCGGGTAATCAATCAGCCCCAGCATTTT. Translating it yields CASSSRVINQPQHF. Combining the CDR3 with reference TRBV28 and TRBJ1-5 gives the whole variable domain DVKVTQSSRYLVKRTGEKVFLECVQDMDHENMFWYRQDPGLGLRLIYFSYDVKMKEKGDIPEGYSVSREKKERFSLILESASTNQTSMYLCASSSRVINQPQHFGDGTRLSIL.